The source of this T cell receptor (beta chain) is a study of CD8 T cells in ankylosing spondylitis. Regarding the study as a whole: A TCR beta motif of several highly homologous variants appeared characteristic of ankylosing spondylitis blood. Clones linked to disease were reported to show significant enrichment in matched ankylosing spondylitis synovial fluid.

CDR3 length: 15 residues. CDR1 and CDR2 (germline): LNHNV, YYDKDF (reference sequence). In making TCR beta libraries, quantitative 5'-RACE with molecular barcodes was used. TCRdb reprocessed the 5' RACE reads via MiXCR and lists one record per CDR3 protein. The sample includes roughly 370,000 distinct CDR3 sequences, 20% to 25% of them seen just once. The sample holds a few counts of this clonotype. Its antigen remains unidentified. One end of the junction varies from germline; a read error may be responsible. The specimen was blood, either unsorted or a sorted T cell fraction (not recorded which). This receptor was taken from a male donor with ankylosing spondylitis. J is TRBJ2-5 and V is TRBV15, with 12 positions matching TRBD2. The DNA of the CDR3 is TGTGCCACCACCAGACTAGCGGGAGTTCAAGAGACCCAGTACTTC. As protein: CATTRLAGVQETQYF.